Presented here are 15 T cell receptor beta chains from one specimen sequenced in a study of blood T cell repertoires in COVID-19. The data were produced by immunoSEQ multiplex PCR, yet TCRdb's version contains in-frame clones alone and is incomplete. The table lists some 120,000 clones, roughly 85% of them singletons. The sequenced sample was peripheral blood. Source of these receptors: a man aged 25 to 45 with acute or convalescent COVID-19.

The chain employs TRBV2 and TRBJ1-4; TRBD1 agrees at 10 bases. The trim removed 6 bases at V and 10 bases at J, leaving 5 bases unmatched. This CDR3 contains 13 residues. Germline V CDR1 and CDR2: SNHLY, FYNNEI. The CDR3 DNA follows: TGTGCCAGCAGCGCTGGACAGGGGGGAAAACTGTTTTTT. Its protein product is CASSAGQGGKLFF.

The chain recombines TRBV5-1 with TRBJ1-2; D remains unclear. V lost 4 bases and J lost 2, with 9 bases in between. Germline V gene sequence: CDR1 SGHRS, CDR2 YFSETQ. This CDR3 comprises 13 residues. The CDR3 spells CASSRAGNYGYTF. The CDR3 DNA is TGCGCCAGCAGCAGGGCGGGCAACTATGGCTACACCTTC.

J is TRBJ2-7 and V is TRBV10-1; 7 bases fit TRBD1. CDR3 length equals 15 residues. The germline V gene encodes CDR1 WNHNN and CDR2 SYGVQD (reference sequence). V was pared by 2 bases and J by 1 base, with 5 bases of the junction left unmatched. The CDR3 DNA reads as TGCGCCAGCAGTGAGCCAGACAGGGCGTCCTACGAGCAGTACGTC. Its protein is CASSEPDRASYEQYV.

This clone has only one observation. Additional DNA sequences in this sample encode the identical CDR3. DNA of the CDR3: TGTGCCAGCAGCGAGGGGGGACTAGCGGGAGGGGAGACCCAGTACTTC. This gives the protein CASSEGGLAGGETQYF. V usage is TRBV9 and J usage is TRBJ2-5, with 16 bases that match TRBD2. Per germline, CDR1 SGDLS and CDR2 YYNGEE. V shed 3 bases, J shed 5 bases, and the junction held 4 bases outside the gene matches. This CDR3 is built from 16 residues.

The chain employs TRBV7-8 and TRBJ1-1; 7 bases map to TRBD1. J gave up 3 bases and V 1 base, and 2 bases lay outside the gene matches. Germline assignment: CDR1 SGHVS and CDR2 FQNEAQ. This CDR3 region has 14 residues. CDR3 bases: TGTGCCAGCAGCTTAGTCACAGGGGACACTGAAGCTTTCTTT. Translation: CASSLVTGDTEAFF. Drawing the rest from reference TRBV7-8 and TRBJ1-1, the complete variable domain is GAGVSQSPRYKVAKRGQDVALRCDPISGHVSLFWYQQALGQGPEFLTYFQNEAQLDKSGLPSDRFFAERPEGSVSTLKIQRTQQEDSAVYLCASSLVTGDTEAFFGQGTRLTVV.

The chain carries TRBV12-3 or TRBV12-4 and TRBJ2-7; tentative D call: TRBD1 (6 bases). This CDR3 comprises 13 residues. Trimming took off 5 bases at V and 0 bases at J, with 8 bases between the two ends. This CDR3 reads CASSNRASYEQYF. As DNA, the CDR3 is TGTGCCAGCAGTAACAGGGCCTCCTACGAGCAGTACTTC.

The sample holds one count of this clone. The chain carries TRBV19 and TRBJ1-1; TRBD1 agrees at 10 bases. Per germline, CDR1 LNHDA and CDR2 SQIVND (reference sequence). This CDR3 region has 18 residues. V dropped 3 bases and J dropped 7; count of bases not matched to a gene: 17. CDR3 residues: CASSMVSVRDRGLDEAFF. The CDR3 DNA sequence: TGTGCCAGTAGTATGGTTAGTGTTCGGGACAGGGGACTAGATGAAGCTTTCTTT.

V gene TRBV9 combines with J gene TRBJ2-2; TRBD1 matches at 12 bases. Germline V CDR1 and CDR2: SGDLS, YYNGEE. The CDR3 is made up of 18 amino acids. Losses at the gene ends were 0 bases for V and 0 bases for J; bases not matched to a gene: 3. CDR3 sequence: CASSVAGTGGANTGELFF. The CDR3, as DNA: TGTGCCAGCAGCGTAGCAGGGACAGGGGGCGCGAACACCGGGGAGCTGTTTTTT.

The chain carries TRBV19 and TRBJ1-2; TRBD1 matches 9 bases. The V and J ends lost 2 bases and 4 bases, in that order; junction bases with no gene match: 2. The CDR3 contains 14 residues. Germline V lookup: CDR1 LNHDA, CDR2 SQIVND (reference sequence). The CDR3 loop is CASSISGQGYGYTF. Written as DNA, the CDR3 is TGTGCCAGTAGTATATCGGGACAGGGCTATGGCTACACCTTC.

The rearrangement uses TRBV18 and TRBJ2-3; 13 nucleotides match TRBD2. Trimming removed 0 bases from V and 7 bases from J; junction bases left unmatched: 1. CDR1 and CDR2 from the germline V gene are KGHSH and LQKENI. CDR3 size: 15 residues. CDR3 DNA: TGTGCCAGCTCACCACCCGGGACTAGCGGGAATACGCAGTATTTT. Amino acids: CASSPPGTSGNTQYF.

This chain joins TRBV4-1 and TRBJ1-1; D is possibly TRBD1 (6 bases). V was pared by 3 bases and J by 3 bases, with 11 bases between. There are 14 residues in the CDR3. Germline V lookup: CDR1 MGHRA, CDR2 YSYEKL. CDR3 sequence (DNA): TGCGCCAGCAGCCAGGTACAGGGTGACACTGAAGCTTTCTTT. Translating it yields CASSQVQGDTEAFF.

The CDR3 bases are TGTGCCAGCAGTTACCCCGAGAGAGATCAGCCCCAGCATTTT. As protein: CASSYPERDQPQHF. This chain uses TRBV6-6 with TRBJ1-5; D unclear. Deletions cut 2 bases from V and 5 bases from J, with 10 bases between. Looked up from germline, CDR1 is MNHNY and CDR2 is SVGAGI (reference sequence). The CDR3 is 14 amino acids.

The rearrangement links TRBV7-9 to TRBJ2-3, with 16 positions matching TRBD2. V lost 4 bases and J lost 6; bases outside the gene matches: 1. This CDR3 is built from 15 residues. Germline V lookup: CDR1 SEHNR, CDR2 FQNEAQ (reference sequence). CDR3 protein: CASSSGLAGGDTQYF. DNA of the CDR3: TGTGCCAGCAGCTCGGGACTAGCGGGGGGGGATACGCAGTATTTT.

The rearrangement links TRBV6-5 to TRBJ1-2; TRBD1 is a possible D gene (6 bases). V was cut by 4 bases and J by 5 bases, with 11 bases left in between. The CDR3 is 13 residues long. Germline lookup yields CDR1 MNHEY and CDR2 SVGAGI. This chain's CDR3 is CASSSGQRYGYTF. The CDR3 region has the DNA TGTGCCAGCAGTTCAGGACAGAGATATGGCTACACCTTC.

The chain combines TRBV19 with TRBJ1-2; 8 nucleotides line up with TRBD1. The CDR3 loop spans 13 amino acids. Germline trimming cut 6 bases from V and 7 bases from J; bases unmatched to any gene: 7. The V gene's germline CDR1 is LNHDA and CDR2 SQIVND (reference sequence). CDR3 nucleotides: TGTGCCAGTAGCGAGCAACAGGGGGTTGGCTACACCTTC. Its translation: CASSEQQGVGYTF. Filled out from reference TRBV19 and TRBJ1-2, the complete variable domain reads DGGITQSPKYLFRKEGQNVTLSCEQNLNHDAMYWYRQDPGQGLRLIYYSQIVNDFQKGDIAEGYSVSREKKESFPLTVTSAQKNPTAFYLCASSEQQGVGYTFGSGTRLTVV.